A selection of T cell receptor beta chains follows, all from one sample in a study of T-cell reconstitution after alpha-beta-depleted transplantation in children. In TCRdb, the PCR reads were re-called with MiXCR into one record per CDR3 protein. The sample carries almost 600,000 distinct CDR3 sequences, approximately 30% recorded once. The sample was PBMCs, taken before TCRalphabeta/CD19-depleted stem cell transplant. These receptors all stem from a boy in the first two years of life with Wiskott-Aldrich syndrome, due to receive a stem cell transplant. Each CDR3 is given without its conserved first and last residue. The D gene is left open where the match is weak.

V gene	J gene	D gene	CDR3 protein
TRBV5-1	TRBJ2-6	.	ASSLNGANVLT
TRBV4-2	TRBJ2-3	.	ASSQELIAAYTDTQY
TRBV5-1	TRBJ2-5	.	ASSEPDGQETQY
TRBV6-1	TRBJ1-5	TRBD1	ASSEAGGRNQPQH
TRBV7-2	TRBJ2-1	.	ASSFPTGYNEQF
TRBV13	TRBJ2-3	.	ASSFWGQADTQY
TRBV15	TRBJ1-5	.	ATKEGRAGRSNQPQH
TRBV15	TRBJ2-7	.	ATSRGDGPTYEQY
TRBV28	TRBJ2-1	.	ASTKRPNNEQF
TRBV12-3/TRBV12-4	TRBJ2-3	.	ASSLEGLPSDTQY
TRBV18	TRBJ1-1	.	ASSPVAKVGTEAF
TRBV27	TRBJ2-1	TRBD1	ASSLRDRVTYNEQF
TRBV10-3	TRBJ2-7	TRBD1	AISESGQGIGEQY
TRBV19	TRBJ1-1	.	ASSKIGSLFKMNTEAF
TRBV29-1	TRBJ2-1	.	SAGKDRYNEQF
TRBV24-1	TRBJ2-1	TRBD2	ATSDRLAGSNEQF
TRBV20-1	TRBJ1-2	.	SARSWGQSYGYT
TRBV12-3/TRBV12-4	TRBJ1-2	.	ASSFAGSNYGYT
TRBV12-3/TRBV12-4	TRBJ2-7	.	ASSPNDRSSYEQY
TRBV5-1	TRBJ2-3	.	ASSVSRGDTQY
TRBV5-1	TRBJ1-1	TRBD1	ASSLGQGSTF
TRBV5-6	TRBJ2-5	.	ASSTYREGETQY
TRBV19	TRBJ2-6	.	ASRSLGAYSSGANVLT
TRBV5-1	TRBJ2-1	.	ASSLAGSLYNEQF
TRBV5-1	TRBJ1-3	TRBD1	ASSFGTANSGNTIY
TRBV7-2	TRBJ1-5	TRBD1	ASSLTGGRDQPQH
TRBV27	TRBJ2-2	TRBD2	ASSLSGLAGNTGELF
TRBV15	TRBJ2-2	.	ATSTSSGELF
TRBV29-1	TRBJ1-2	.	SVEAGSYGYT
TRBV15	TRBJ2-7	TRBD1	ATSNPNRGFHEQY
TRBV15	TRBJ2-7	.	ATSRDWVIEQY
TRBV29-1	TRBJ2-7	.	SVASGPRYEQY
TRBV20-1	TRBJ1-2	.	SARETSNYGYT
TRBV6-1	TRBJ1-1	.	ASSELGTEAF
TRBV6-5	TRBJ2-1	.	ASSSKLGFYNEQF
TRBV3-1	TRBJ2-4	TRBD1	ASSQTGLDIQY
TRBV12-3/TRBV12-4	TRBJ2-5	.	ASQGLETQY
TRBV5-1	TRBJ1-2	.	ASSTGLGGYGYT
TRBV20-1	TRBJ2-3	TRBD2	SARVGGRGTDTQY
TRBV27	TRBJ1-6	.	ASKYSWDSPLH
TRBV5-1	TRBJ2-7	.	ASSPDTYSYEQY
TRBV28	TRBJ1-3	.	ASKRPLSGNTIY
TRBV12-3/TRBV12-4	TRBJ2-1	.	ASSAGLLYNEQF
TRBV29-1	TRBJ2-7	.	SAETGSYEQY
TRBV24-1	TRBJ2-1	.	ATSAVNEQF
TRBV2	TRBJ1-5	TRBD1	ASSKTGRGEVQPQH
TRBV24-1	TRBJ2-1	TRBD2	ATSDPGLAGPSYNEQF
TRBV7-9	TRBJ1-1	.	ASSFGPGMNTEAF
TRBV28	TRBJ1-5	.	ASSLRQGGNQPQH
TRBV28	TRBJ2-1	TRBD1	ASSLDRGQQF
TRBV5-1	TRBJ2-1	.	ASSLEGEGYNEQF
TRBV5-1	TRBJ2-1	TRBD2	ASSFGLADVNEQF
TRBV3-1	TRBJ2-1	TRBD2	ASSQPSGRPYNEQF
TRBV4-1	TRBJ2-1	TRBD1	ASSQGIWTGVSYNEQF
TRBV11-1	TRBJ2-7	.	ASRRPGSSEQY
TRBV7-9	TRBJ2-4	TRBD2	ASSLLGGRDAKNIQY
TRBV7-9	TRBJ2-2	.	ASSRDGGELF